This T cell receptor beta chain was identified in a study of T-cell memory formation after mild COVID-19. Across the whole study: Clusters were largely donor specific. Whole-study results and caveats: Clones that shrank (day 15 to 85) were balanced CD4/CD8, whereas later expanders leaned CD4+. Pre-infection memory showed some responding clones, and this suggested that cross-reactive memory joined.

Comments on this clonotype: The target antigen is unknown.

This CDR3 comprises 15 residues. TCRdb re-derived calls from the 5' RACE reads in MiXCR, one entry per CDR3 protein. The profile covers roughly 580,000 distinct CDR3 sequences, with over 15% appearing a single time and around 13% taken by the ten largest. The gene calls are TRBV21-1 and TRBJ2-7; the table gives TRBD1 as D, unverified against the DNA. TRBV21-1 counts as a pseudogene. The source of this sequence is an adult woman who had mild COVID-19 (a few samples of this study predate the infection). Cell type and time point are not known. Sequenced sample: PBMCs or a T cell subset sorted from them (not recorded which). Here the CDR3 DNA reads TGTGCCAGCAGCAAAGTAGGGGGGGTGGATTACGAGCAGTACTTC. Its translation: CASSKVGGVDYEQYF.